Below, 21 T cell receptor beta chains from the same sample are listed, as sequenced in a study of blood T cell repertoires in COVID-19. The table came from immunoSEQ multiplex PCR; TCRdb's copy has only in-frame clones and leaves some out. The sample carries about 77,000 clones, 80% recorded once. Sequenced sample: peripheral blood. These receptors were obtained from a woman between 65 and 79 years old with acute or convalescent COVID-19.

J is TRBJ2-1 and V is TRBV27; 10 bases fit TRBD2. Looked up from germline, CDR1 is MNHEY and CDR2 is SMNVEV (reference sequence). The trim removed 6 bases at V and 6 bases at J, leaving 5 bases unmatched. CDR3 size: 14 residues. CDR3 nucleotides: TGTGCCAGCAGCGTAGCGGGGGGCTTCAATGAGCAGTTCTTC. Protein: CASSVAGGFNEQFF.

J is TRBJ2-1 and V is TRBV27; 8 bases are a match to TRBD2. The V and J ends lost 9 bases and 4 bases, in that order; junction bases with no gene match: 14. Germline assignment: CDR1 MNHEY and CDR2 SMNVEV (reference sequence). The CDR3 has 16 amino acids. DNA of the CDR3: TGTGCCAGTAAACCGCGACTCGCGGGGGGTTACAATGAGCAGTTCTTC. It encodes CASKPRLAGGYNEQFF.

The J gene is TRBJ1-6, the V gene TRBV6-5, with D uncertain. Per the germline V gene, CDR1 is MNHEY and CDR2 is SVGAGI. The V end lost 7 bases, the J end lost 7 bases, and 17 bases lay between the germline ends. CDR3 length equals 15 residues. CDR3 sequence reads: CASTLGESLNSPLHF. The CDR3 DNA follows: TGTGCCAGCACCCTCGGGGAATCTTTAAATTCACCCCTCCACTTT.

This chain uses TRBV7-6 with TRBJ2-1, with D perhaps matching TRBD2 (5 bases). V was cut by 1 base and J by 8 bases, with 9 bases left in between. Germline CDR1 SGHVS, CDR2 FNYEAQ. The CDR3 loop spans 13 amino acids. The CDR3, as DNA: TGTGCCAGCAGCTTAGAGCGGCACTATGAGCAGTTCTTC. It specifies CASSLERHYEQFF.

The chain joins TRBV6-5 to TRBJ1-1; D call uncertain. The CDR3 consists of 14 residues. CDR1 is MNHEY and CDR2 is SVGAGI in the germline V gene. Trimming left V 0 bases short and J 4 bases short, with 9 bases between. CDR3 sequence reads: CASSYSRQGTEAFF. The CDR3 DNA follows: TGTGCCAGCAGTTACTCCCGACAAGGCACTGAAGCTTTCTTT.

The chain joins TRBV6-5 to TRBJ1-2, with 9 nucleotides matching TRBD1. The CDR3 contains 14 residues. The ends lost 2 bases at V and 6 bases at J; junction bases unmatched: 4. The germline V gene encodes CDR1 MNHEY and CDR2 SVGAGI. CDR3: CASSYGRTGDGYTF. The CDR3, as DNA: TGTGCCAGCAGTTACGGACGGACAGGGGATGGCTACACCTTC.

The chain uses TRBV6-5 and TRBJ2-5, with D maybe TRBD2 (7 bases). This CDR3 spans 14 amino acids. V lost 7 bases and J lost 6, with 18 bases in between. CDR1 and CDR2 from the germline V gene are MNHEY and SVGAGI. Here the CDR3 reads CASKGGGPGQTQYF. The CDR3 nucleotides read TGTGCCAGCAAAGGGGGGGGGCCGGGACAGACCCAGTACTTC.

The CDR3 region is CASSFDRVSGYTF. CDR3 nucleotide sequence: TGTGCCAGCAGTTTTGACAGGGTCTCTGGCTACACCTTC. The chain carries TRBV6-5 and TRBJ1-2; 7 bases map to TRBD1. The germline V gene encodes CDR1 MNHEY and CDR2 SVGAGI. The CDR3 covers 13 residues. The ends lost 4 bases at V and 7 bases at J; junction bases unmatched: 6.

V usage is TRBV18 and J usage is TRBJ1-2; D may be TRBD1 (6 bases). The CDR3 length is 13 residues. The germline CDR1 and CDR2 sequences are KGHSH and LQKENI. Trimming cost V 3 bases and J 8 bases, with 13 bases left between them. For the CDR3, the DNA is TGTGCCAGCTCACCTGAGGGGGTGTCGGGCTACACCTTC. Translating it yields CASSPEGVSGYTF.

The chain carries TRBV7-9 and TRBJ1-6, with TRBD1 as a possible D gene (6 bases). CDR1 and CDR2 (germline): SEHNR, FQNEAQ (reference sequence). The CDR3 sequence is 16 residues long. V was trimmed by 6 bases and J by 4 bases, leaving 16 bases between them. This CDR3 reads CASRRREDSYNSPLHF. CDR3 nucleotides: TGTGCCAGCAGGCGCCGGGAGGACAGTTATAATTCACCCCTCCACTTT.

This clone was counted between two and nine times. CDR3 nucleotide sequence: TGTGCCACCAGCAGATTGCAGGAACCCTACGAGCAGTACTTC. As protein: CATSRLQEPYEQYF. The V call is TRBV15, the J call TRBJ2-7; D not resolved. V shed 2 bases and J shed 2 bases, with 10 bases lying between them. Germline V CDR1 and CDR2: LNHNV, YYDKDF (reference sequence). There are 14 residues in the CDR3.

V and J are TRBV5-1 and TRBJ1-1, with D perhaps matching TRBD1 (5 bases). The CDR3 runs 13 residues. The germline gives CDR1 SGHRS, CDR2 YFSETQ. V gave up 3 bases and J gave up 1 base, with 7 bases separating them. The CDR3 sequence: CASSSQANTEAFF. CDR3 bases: TGCGCCAGCAGCTCACAGGCGAACACTGAAGCTTTCTTT.

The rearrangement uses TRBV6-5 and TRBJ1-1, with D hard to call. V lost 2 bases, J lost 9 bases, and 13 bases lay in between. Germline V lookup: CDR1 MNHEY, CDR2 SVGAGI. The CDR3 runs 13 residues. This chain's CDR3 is CASSYRGSLKAFF. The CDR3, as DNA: TGTGCCAGCAGTTACCGCGGGAGCTTGAAAGCTTTCTTT.

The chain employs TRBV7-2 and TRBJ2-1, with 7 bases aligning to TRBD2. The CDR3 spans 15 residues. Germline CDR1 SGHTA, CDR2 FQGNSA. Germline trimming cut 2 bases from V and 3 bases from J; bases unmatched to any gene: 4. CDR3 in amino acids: CASSLQAGNYNEQFF. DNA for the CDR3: TGTGCCAGCAGCTTACAAGCGGGGAACTACAATGAGCAGTTCTTC.

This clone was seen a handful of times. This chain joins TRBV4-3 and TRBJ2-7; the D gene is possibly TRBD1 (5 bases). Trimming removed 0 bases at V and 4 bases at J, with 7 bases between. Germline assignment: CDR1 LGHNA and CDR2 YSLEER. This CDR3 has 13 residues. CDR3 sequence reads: CASSQDRAYEQYF. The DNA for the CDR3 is TGCGCCAGCAGCCAAGACAGGGCGTACGAGCAGTACTTC.

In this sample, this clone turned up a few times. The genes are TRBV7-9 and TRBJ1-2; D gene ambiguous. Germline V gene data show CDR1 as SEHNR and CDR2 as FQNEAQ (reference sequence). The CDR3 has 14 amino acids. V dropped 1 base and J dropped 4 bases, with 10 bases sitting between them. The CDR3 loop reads CASSLEEGGYGYTF. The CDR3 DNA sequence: TGTGCCAGCAGCTTAGAAGAGGGTGGCTATGGCTACACCTTC. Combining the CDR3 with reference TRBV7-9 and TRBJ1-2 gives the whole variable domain DTGVSQNPRHKITKRGQNVTFRCDPISEHNRLYWYRQTLGQGPEFLTYFQNEAQLEKSRLLSDRFSAERPKGSFSTLEIQRTEQGDSAMYLCASSLEEGGYGYTFGSGTRLTVV.

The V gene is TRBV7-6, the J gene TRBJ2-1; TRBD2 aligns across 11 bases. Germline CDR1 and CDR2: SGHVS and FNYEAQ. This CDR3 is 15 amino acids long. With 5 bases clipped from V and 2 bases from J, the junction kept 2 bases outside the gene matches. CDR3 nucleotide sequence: TGTGCCAGCAGCCAACTAGCGGGGGCCTACAATGAGCAGTTCTTC. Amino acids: CASSQLAGAYNEQFF.

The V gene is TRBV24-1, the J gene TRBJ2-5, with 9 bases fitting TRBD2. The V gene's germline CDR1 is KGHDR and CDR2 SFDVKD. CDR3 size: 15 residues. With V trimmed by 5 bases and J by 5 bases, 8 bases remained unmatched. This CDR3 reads CATSGGGGGAETQYF. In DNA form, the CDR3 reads TGTGCCACCAGTGGGGGCGGCGGGGGGGCCGAGACCCAGTACTTC.

For the CDR3, the DNA is TGTGCCAGCAGCCCCTGGACACCACCGAACACTGAAGCTTTCTTT. Its translation is CASSPWTPPNTEAFF. This chain uses TRBV9 with TRBJ1-1; D is perhaps TRBD1 (5 bases). This CDR3 is 15 amino acids long. The germline CDR1 and CDR2 sequences are SGDLS and YYNGEE. The germline V and J ends were trimmed by 4 bases and 1 base, with 14 bases remaining between them.

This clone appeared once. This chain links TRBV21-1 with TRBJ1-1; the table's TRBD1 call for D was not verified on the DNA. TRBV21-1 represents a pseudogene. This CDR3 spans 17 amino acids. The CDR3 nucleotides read TGTGCCAGCAGCAAAGAAGGGGGGGGACAGGGAAGTACTGAAGCTTTCTTT. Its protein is CASSKEGGGQGSTEAFF.

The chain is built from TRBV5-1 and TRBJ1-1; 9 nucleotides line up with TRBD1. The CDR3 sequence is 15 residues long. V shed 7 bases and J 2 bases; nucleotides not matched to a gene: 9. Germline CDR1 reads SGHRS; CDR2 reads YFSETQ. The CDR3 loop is CASRPWTGANTEAFF. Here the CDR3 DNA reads TGCGCCAGCCGACCTTGGACAGGGGCCAACACTGAAGCTTTCTTT.